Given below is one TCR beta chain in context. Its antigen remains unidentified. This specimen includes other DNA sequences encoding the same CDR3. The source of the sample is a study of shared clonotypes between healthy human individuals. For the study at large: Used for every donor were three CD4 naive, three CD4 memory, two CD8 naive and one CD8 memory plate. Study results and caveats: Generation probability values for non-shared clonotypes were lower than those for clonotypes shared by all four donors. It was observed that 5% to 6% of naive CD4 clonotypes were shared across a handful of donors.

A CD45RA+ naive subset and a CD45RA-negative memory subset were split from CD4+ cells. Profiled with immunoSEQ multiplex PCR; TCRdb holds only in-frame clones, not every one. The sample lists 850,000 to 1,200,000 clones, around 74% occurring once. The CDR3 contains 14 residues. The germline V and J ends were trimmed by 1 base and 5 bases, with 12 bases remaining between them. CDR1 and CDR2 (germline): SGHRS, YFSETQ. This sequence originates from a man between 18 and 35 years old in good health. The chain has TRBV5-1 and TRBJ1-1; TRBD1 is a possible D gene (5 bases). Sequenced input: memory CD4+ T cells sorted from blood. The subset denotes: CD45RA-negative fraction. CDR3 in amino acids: CASSLLQGGTEAFF. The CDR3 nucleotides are TGCGCCAGCAGCTTGCTGCAGGGAGGGACTGAAGCTTTCTTT. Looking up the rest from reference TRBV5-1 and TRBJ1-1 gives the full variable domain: KAGVTQTPRYLIKTRGQQVTLSCSPISGHRSVSWYQQTPGQGLQFLFEYFSETQRNKGNFPGRFSGRQFSNSRSEMNVSTLELGDSALYLCASSLLQGGTEAFFGQGTRLTVV.